The 23 T cell receptor beta chains reported below all come from one sample, sequenced in a study of type 1 and type 2 diabetes patients. Amplification started from genomic DNA. Multiplex PCR with 30 forward and 13 reverse primers amplified the TCR beta CDR3. TCRdb ran MiXCR on the multiplex PCR reads and lists one entry per CDR3 protein. Counted here are about 290,000 distinct CDR3 sequences, roughly 44% occurring once; the ten biggest clones make up roughly an eighth. Sequencing was performed on peripheral blood mononuclear cells (PBMCs). These receptors all come from a man in his late teens or twenties with type 2 diabetes.

The chain uses TRBV7-3 and TRBJ1-1; D unclear. The CDR3 spans 14 residues. Trimming removed 2 bases from V and 2 bases from J, with 9 bases in between. Germline V CDR1 and CDR2: SGHTA, FQGTGA. The CDR3, as DNA: TGTGCCAGCAGCTTATTCGGTCTTAACACTGAAGCTTTCTTT. Its protein is CASSLFGLNTEAFF.

Note on this clonotype: The junction departs from germline at one end; a sequencing error may be responsible. The V gene is TRBV20-1, the J gene TRBJ1-4; tentative D call: TRBD1 (5 bases). CDR1 and CDR2 from the germline V gene are DFQATT and SNEGSKA (reference sequence). This CDR3 is 17 amino acids long. The CDR3 DNA reads TGCAGTGGTAGAGCGGATTGGGACGGCAGGCCGAATGAAAAACTGTTTTTT. This encodes CSGRADWDGRPNEKLFF.

The gene calls are TRBV7-2 and TRBJ2-5; TRBD2 might be the D (7 bases). Germline CDR1 reads SGHTA; CDR2 reads FQGNSA. This CDR3 contains 13 residues. V was clipped by 5 bases and J by 3 bases, with 10 bases between them. CDR3 region: CASSRGGEETQYF. CDR3 coding DNA: TGTGCCAGCAGCAGAGGGGGGGAAGAGACCCAGTACTTC.

The gene calls are TRBV19 and TRBJ2-5, with D perhaps being TRBD1 or TRBD2 (5 bases each). Trimming stripped 7 bases from V and 5 bases from J, with 26 bases between. The V gene's germline CDR1 is LNHDA and CDR2 SQIVND (reference sequence). The CDR3 runs to 17 residues. CDR3 sequence: CASKGSGWGTLTETQYF. CDR3 in DNA: TGTGCCAGTAAGGGGAGTGGGTGGGGAACCTTAACGGAGACCCAGTACTTC.

This chain links TRBV7-8 with TRBJ2-5; TRBD2 is a possible D gene (5 bases). Between the trimmed V and J ends, which lost 10 bases and 5 bases, there was a span of 23 bases. This CDR3 is 15 amino acids long. Germline CDR1 reads SGHVS; CDR2 reads FQNEAQ. CDR3 in amino acids: CATSGSTIFRETQYF. Here the CDR3 DNA reads TGTGCCACCAGTGGGTCGACTATCTTCAGGGAGACCCAGTACTTC.

The sample holds a few counts of this clonotype. V and J are TRBV7-3 and TRBJ2-4; D perhaps matches TRBD2 (5 bases). Germline V gives CDR1 SGHTA, CDR2 FQGTGA. The V gene lost 4 bases and the J gene lost 8 bases, with 9 bases spanning the gap. The CDR3 extends over 12 amino acids. CDR3 DNA: TGTGCCAGCAGCTCGGAGGCGGACATTCAGTACTTC. As protein: CASSSEADIQYF.

This clonotype was seen more than once but under ten times. In DNA, the CDR3 is TGTGCCAGCGCCACCGGACTAGCGGGGAGCACAGATACGCAGTATTTT. This sequence encodes CASATGLAGSTDTQYF. The genes are TRBV12-3 or TRBV12-4 and TRBJ2-3; 12 nucleotides match TRBD2. Losses at the gene ends were 8 bases for V and 0 bases for J; bases not matched to a gene: 6. The CDR3 loop spans 16 amino acids.

This chain connects TRBV7-3 to TRBJ1-2; TRBD1 agrees at 9 bases. Looked up from germline, CDR1 is SGHTA and CDR2 is FQGTGA. V shed 5 bases and J 12 bases; nucleotides not matched to a gene: 7. The CDR3 has 12 residues. This CDR3 reads CASSITGGGNTF. The CDR3 nucleotides are TGTGCCAGCAGCATCACAGGGGGCGGCAACACCTTC.

This chain joins TRBV30 and TRBJ2-7; D not resolved. The V gene's germline CDR1 is GTSNPN and CDR2 SVGIG (reference sequence). The CDR3 is made up of 12 amino acids. V was pared by 5 bases and J by 2 bases, with 10 bases between. CDR3 sequence reads: CAWQPTTYEQYF. The DNA for the CDR3 is TGTGCCTGGCAGCCTACCACCTACGAGCAGTACTTC.

The sample holds a few counts of this clonotype. The chain is built from TRBV2 and TRBJ2-1; TRBD2 matches 12 bases. CDR3 length: 12 amino acids. V was pared by 10 bases and J by 12 bases, with 7 bases of the junction left unmatched. In germline, CDR1 is SNHLY, CDR2 FYNNEI. The CDR3 loop reads CANGTSGRGQFF. As DNA, the CDR3 is TGTGCCAACGGGACTAGCGGGCGGGGGCAGTTCTTC.

V gene TRBV12-3 or TRBV12-4 combines with J gene TRBJ2-5; D might be TRBD2 (7 bases). The DNA end is a closer match to TRBJ2-1, so the J assignment may be wrong. The CDR3 is made up of 14 amino acids. The DNA of the CDR3 is TGTGCCAGCAGTTCGTTCGGGGGGCACAATGAGCAGTTCTTC. Its protein product is CASSSFGGHNEQFF.

The chain is built from TRBV15 and TRBJ1-2; D perhaps matches TRBD1 (6 bases). Trimming took off 3 bases at V and 4 bases at J, with 18 bases between the two ends. Germline lookup yields CDR1 LNHNV and CDR2 YYDKDF (reference sequence). The CDR3 is 16 residues long. CDR3 bases: TGTGCCACCAGCAGGGATAACAGGGAAATAATCTATGGCTACACCTTC. It encodes CATSRDNREIIYGYTF.

The chain carries TRBV7-3 and TRBJ2-2; no reliable D call. Germline-derived CDR1 and CDR2 are SGHTA and FQGTGA. This CDR3 contains 18 residues. Trimming took off 3 bases at V and 2 bases at J, with 19 bases between the two ends. CDR3 nucleotides: TGTGCCAGCAGCTTTGCTGGACCTAACTCTGGAAACACCGGGGAGCTGTTTTTT. It codes for CASSFAGPNSGNTGELFF.

The gene calls are TRBV12-3 or TRBV12-4 and TRBJ2-5, with 7 positions matching TRBD1. V trimming: 4 bases; J trimming: 4 bases; junction bases outside the gene matches: 3. CDR3 length equals 13 residues. The CDR3 is CASSWDSLETQYF. For the CDR3, the DNA is TGTGCCAGCAGTTGGGACAGCCTAGAGACCCAGTACTTC.

The chain links TRBV25-1 to TRBJ2-7, with a tentative D call TRBD1 (6 bases). Germline-derived CDR1 and CDR2 are MGHDK and SYGVNS. The V end lost 5 bases, the J end lost 0 bases, and 14 bases lay between the germline ends. The CDR3 totals 15 residues. CDR3 coding DNA: TGTGCCAGCAGTCCCCGGACAGCAACCTCCTACGAGCAGTACTTC. This encodes CASSPRTATSYEQYF.

This clonotype was observed a few times. The junction departs from germline at one end; a sequencing error may be responsible. This chain connects TRBV30 to TRBJ1-1; 7 bases are shared with TRBD1. The germline CDR1 and CDR2 sequences are GTSNPN and SVGIG (reference sequence). The CDR3 sequence is 11 residues long. As DNA, the CDR3 is TGTGCCTGGAGTCTTCAGGGGGTTCGCTCCTTT. Protein product: CAWSLQGVRSF.

J is TRBJ2-7 and V is TRBV7-2; D possibly corresponds to TRBD2 (5 bases). Germline V lookup: CDR1 SGHTA, CDR2 FQGNSA. Deletions cut 1 base from V and 6 bases from J, with 19 bases between. The CDR3 totals 16 residues. CDR3 in amino acids: CASSLDGGYSYGEQYF. The CDR3 DNA sequence: TGTGCCAGCAGCTTAGATGGAGGATATTCCTATGGCGAGCAGTACTTC.

Only a few counts were recorded for this clonotype. V usage is TRBV20-1 and J usage is TRBJ2-7, with 8 bases that match TRBD2. V was pared by 4 bases and J by 4 bases, with 18 bases of the junction left unmatched. The CDR3 runs to 17 residues. Per the germline V gene, CDR1 is DFQATT and CDR2 is SNEGSKA (reference sequence). CDR3 sequence (DNA): TGCAGTGCTACTCTCGTTGGGGGGCGGGAGGTGATATACGAGCAGTACTTC. Amino acids: CSATLVGGREVIYEQYF.

This clonotype came up once. The V call is TRBV28, the J call TRBJ2-7; TRBD2 aligns across 9 bases. The CDR3 runs to 18 residues. The germline CDR1 and CDR2 sequences are MDHEN and SYDVKM. The V gene end was trimmed by 6 bases and the J gene end by 1 base; junction bases not matched to a gene: 16. CDR3 sequence (DNA): TGTGCCAGCAGCTATCCCCTGAGGATAGCGGGAGTTTCCTACGAGCAGTACTTC. It is translated as CASSYPLRIAGVSYEQYF.

This clonotype was seen a handful of times. This chain joins TRBV2 and TRBJ2-1; D perhaps matches TRBD1 (5 bases). V was cut by 7 bases and J by 7 bases, with 14 bases left in between. The length of the CDR3 is 13 residues. Germline V gene data show CDR1 as SNHLY and CDR2 as FYNNEI. Here the CDR3 reads CASTDVTENEQFF. CDR3 coding DNA: TGTGCCAGCACCGACGTGACAGAGAATGAGCAGTTCTTC.

As concerns this clonotype: Given the absence of the conserved phenylalanine or tryptophan at the CDR3 end, a read error is likely. The genes are TRBV7-2 and TRBJ1-1; the D gene is possibly TRBD1 (6 bases). Trimming removed 1 base from V and 10 bases from J, with 16 bases in between. The germline V gene has CDR1 SGHTA and CDR2 FQGNSA. CDR3 length: 14 amino acids. The CDR3 protein is CASSLVLAWGPAFL. The CDR3 coding sequence is TGTGCCAGCAGCTTAGTGCTAGCATGGGGGCCAGCTTTCCTT.

The rearrangement links TRBV2 to TRBJ2-1, with TRBD2 identical over 8 bases. This CDR3 spans 15 amino acids. V shed 4 bases, J shed 9 bases, and the junction held 11 bases outside the gene matches. Germline lookup yields CDR1 SNHLY and CDR2 FYNNEI. The CDR3: CASSGGVAGYGEQFF. CDR3 bases: TGTGCCAGCAGTGGAGGAGTAGCGGGATATGGTGAGCAGTTCTTC.

This rearrangement joins TRBV5-1 to TRBJ1-1; D gene uncertain. The germline V and J ends were trimmed by 0 bases and 0 bases, with 6 bases remaining between them. The CDR3 extends over 14 amino acids. Germline lookup yields CDR1 SGHRS and CDR2 YFSETQ. As DNA, the CDR3 is TGCGCCAGCAGCTTGGCGGAGCTGAACACTGAAGCTTTCTTT. Protein product: CASSLAELNTEAFF.